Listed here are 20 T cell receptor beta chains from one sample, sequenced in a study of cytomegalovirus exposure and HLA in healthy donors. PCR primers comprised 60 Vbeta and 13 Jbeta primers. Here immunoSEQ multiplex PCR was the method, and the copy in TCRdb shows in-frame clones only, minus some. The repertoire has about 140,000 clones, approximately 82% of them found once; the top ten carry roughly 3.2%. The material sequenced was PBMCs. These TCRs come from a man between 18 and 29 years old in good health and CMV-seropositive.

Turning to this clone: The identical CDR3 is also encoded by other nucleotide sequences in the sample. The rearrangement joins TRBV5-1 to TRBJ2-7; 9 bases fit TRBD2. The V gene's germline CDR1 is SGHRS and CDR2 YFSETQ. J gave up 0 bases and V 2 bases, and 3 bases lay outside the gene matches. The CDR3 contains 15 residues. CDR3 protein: CASSLAGGSSYEQYF. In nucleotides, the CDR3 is TGCGCCAGCAGCTTAGCGGGAGGCAGCTCCTACGAGCAGTACTTC.

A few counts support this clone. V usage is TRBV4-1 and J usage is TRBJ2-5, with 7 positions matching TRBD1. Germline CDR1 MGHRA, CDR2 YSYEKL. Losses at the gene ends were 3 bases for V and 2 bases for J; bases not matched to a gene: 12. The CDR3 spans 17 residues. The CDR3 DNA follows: TGCGCCAGCAGCCAGAGGGACAGAACCCTAGCTCAAGAGACCCAGTACTTC. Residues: CASSQRDRTLAQETQYF.

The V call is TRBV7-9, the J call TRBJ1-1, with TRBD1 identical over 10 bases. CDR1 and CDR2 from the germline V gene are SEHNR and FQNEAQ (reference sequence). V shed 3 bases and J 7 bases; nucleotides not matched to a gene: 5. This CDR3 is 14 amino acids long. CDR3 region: CASSLAGTGDEAFF. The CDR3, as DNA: TGTGCCAGCAGCTTGGCCGGGACAGGGGATGAAGCTTTCTTT.

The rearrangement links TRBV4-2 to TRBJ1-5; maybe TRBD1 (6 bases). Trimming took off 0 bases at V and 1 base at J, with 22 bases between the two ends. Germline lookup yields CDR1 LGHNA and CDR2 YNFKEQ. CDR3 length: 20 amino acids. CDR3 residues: CASSQDPQGWAKGSNQPQHF. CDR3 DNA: TGTGCCAGCAGCCAAGATCCCCAGGGGTGGGCCAAGGGCAGCAATCAGCCCCAGCATTTT.

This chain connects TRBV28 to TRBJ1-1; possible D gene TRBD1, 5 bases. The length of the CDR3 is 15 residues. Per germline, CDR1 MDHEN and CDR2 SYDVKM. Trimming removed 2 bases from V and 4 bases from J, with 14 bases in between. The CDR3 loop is CASSLSLGEGTEAFF. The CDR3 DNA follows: TGTGCCAGCAGTTTAAGTCTGGGGGAGGGCACTGAAGCTTTCTTT. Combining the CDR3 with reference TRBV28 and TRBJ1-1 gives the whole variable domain DVKVTQSSRYLVKRTGEKVFLECVQDMDHENMFWYRQDPGLGLRLIYFSYDVKMKEKGDIPEGYSVSREKKERFSLILESASTNQTSMYLCASSLSLGEGTEAFFGQGTRLTVV.

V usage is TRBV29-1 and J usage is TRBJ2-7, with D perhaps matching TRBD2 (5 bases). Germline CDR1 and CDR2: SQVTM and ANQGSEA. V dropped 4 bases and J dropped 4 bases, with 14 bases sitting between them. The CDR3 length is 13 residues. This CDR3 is CSVGDRGRYEQYF. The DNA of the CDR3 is TGCAGCGTTGGCGACCGGGGTAGGTACGAGCAGTACTTC.

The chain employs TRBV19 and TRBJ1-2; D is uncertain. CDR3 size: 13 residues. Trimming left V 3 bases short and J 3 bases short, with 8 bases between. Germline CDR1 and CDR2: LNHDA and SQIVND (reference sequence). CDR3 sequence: CASSIGGHYGYTF. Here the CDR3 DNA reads TGTGCCAGTAGTATTGGCGGGCACTATGGCTACACCTTC.

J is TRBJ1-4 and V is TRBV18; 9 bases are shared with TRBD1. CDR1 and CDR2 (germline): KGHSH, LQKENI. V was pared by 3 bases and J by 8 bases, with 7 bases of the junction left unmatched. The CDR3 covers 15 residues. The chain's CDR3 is CASSPRTGVDEKLFF. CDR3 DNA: TGTGCCAGCTCACCGCGGACAGGGGTGGACGAAAAACTGTTTTTT.

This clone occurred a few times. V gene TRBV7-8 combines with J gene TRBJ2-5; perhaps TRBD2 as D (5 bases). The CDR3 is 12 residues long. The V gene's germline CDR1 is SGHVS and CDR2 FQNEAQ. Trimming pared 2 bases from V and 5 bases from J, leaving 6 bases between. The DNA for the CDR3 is TGTGCCAGCAGCTTAAGGGAGGAGACCCAGTACTTC. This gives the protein CASSLREETQYF.

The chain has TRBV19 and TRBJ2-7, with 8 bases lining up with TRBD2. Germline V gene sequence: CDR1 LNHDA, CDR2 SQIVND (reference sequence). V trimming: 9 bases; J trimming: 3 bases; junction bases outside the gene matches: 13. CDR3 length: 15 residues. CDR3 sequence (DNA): TGTGCCAGCCGGCCGACTAGCGAGGGGCTCTACGAGCAGTACTTC. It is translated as CASRPTSEGLYEQYF.

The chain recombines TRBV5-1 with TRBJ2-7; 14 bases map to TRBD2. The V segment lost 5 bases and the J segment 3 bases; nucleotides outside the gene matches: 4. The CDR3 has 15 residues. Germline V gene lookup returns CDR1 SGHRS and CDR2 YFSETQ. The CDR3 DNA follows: TGCGCCAGCAGGGGGACTAGCGGGAGTTACTACGAGCAGTACTTC. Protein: CASRGTSGSYYEQYF. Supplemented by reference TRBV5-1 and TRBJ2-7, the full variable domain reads KAGVTQTPRYLIKTRGQQVTLSCSPISGHRSVSWYQQTPGQGLQFLFEYFSETQRNKGNFPGRFSGRQFSNSRSEMNVSTLELGDSALYLCASRGTSGSYYEQYFGPGTRLTVT.

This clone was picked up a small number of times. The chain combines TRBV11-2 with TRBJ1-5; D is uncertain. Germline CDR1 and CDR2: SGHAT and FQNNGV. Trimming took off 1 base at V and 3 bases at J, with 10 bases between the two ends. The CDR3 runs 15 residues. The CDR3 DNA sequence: TGTGCCAGCAGCTTAGGGCGGGCTTACAATCAGCCCCAGCATTTT. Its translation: CASSLGRAYNQPQHF.

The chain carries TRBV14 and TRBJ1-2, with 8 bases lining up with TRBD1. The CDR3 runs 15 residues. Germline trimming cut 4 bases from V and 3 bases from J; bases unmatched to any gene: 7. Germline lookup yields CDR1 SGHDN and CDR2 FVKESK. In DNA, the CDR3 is TGTGCCAGCAGCCCAGCAGGGGGCCTAGACTATGGCTACACCTTC. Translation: CASSPAGGLDYGYTF.

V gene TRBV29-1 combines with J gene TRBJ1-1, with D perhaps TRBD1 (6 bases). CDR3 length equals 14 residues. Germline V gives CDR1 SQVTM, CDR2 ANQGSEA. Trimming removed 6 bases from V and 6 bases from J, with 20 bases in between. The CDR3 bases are TGCAGCGTCGATAAACGACAGGCTTTATCTGAAGCTTTCTTT. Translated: CSVDKRQALSEAFF.

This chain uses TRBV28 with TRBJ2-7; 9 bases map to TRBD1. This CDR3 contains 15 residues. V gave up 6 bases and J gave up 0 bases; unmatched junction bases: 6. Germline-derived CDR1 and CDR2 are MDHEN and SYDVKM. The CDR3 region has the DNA TGTGCCAGCAGCCCCCGGGACAGGGTCTCCTACGAGCAGTACTTC. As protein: CASSPRDRVSYEQYF.

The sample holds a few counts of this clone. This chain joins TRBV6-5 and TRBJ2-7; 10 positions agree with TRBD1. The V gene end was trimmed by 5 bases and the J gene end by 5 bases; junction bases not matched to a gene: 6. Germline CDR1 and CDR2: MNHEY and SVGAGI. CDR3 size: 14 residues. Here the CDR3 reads CASSPGTGAHEQYF. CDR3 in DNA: TGTGCCAGCAGTCCCGGGACAGGGGCCCACGAGCAGTACTTC.

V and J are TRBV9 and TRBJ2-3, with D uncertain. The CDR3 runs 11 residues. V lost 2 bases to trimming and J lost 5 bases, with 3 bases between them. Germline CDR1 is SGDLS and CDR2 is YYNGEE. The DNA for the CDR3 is TGTGCCAGCAGCGTCGGAGATACGCAGTATTTT. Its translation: CASSVGDTQYF.

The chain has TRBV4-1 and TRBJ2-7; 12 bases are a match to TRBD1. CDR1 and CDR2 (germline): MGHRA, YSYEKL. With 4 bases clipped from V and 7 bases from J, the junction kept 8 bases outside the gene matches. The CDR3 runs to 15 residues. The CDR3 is CASSPMGQGAGEQYF. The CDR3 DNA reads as TGCGCCAGCAGCCCAATGGGACAGGGGGCTGGGGAGCAGTACTTC.

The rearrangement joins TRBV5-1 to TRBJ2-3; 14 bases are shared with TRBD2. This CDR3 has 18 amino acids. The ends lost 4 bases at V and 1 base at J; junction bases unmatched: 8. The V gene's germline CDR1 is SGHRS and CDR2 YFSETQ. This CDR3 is CASSRLAGGPRGTDTQYF. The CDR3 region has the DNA TGCGCCAGCAGCCGACTAGCGGGAGGGCCGAGGGGCACAGATACGCAGTATTTT.

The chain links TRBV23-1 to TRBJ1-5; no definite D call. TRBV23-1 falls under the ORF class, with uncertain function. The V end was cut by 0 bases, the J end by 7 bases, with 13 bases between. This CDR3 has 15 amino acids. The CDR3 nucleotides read TGCGCCAGCAGTCAATCGCGGGAAAGGGTCCAGCCCCAGCATTTT. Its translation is CASSQSRERVQPQHF.